This entry lists 24 T cell receptor beta chains sequenced from one sample in a study of blood T cells in healthy people across ages. It was with a sample-barcoded 5' primer and a J-beta primer mix that a second PCR of about 7 to 12 cycles was run. From the 5' RACE reads, TCRdb called clonotypes with MiXCR, one entry per CDR3 protein. The table has approximately 600,000 distinct CDR3 sequences, 58% seen once. The sequenced material came from blood. Source of these receptors: a man in his 60s in good health.

V and J are TRBV9 and TRBJ2-1; D is unresolved. This CDR3 has 15 amino acids. The V gene's germline CDR1 is SGDLS and CDR2 YYNGEE. Trimming removed 0 bases from V and 4 bases from J, with 11 bases in between. The CDR3 here is CASSVALPGYNEQFF. In DNA, the CDR3 is TGTGCCAGCAGCGTAGCTCTCCCGGGTTACAATGAGCAGTTCTTC.

This clonotype turned up a few times. V and J are TRBV7-8 and TRBJ1-3, with 9 nucleotides matching TRBD1. V trimming: 5 bases; J trimming: 4 bases; junction bases outside the gene matches: 9. The CDR3 runs to 16 residues. Germline CDR1 reads SGHVS; CDR2 reads FQNEAQ. CDR3 loop: CASSPDRGRRGNTIYF. In DNA, the CDR3 is TGTGCCAGCAGCCCCGACAGGGGGAGACGCGGAAACACCATATATTTT.

The chain joins TRBV11-3 to TRBJ2-1, with 7 bases lining up with TRBD2. The V gene's germline CDR1 is SGHNT and CDR2 YENEEA. This CDR3 has 15 residues. V shed 5 bases and J 0 bases; nucleotides not matched to a gene: 4. DNA of the CDR3: TGTGCCAGCAGCATGGGGGGGGGCTCCTACAATGAGCAGTTCTTC. This translates into CASSMGGGSYNEQFF. The full variable domain, in which reference TRBV11-3 and TRBJ2-1 provide the parts outside the CDR3, is EAGVVQSPRYKIIEKKQPVAFWCNPISGHNTLYWYLQNLGQGPELLIRYENEEAVDDSQLPKDRFSAERLKGVDSTLKIQPAELGDSAVYLCASSMGGGSYNEQFFGPGTRLTVL.

J is TRBJ2-5 and V is TRBV7-7, with TRBD1 identical over 11 bases. Looked up from germline, CDR1 is SSHAT and CDR2 is FNYEAQ (reference sequence). The CDR3 runs to 15 residues. With 6 bases clipped from V and 5 bases from J, the junction kept 8 bases outside the gene matches. The CDR3 protein is CASRPGTGGGETQYF. The CDR3, as DNA: TGTGCCAGCAGGCCCGGGACAGGGGGTGGTGAGACCCAGTACTTC.

The chain employs TRBV3-1 and TRBJ2-5; D is perhaps TRBD2 (6 bases). The CDR3 loop spans 14 amino acids. V gave up 2 bases and J gave up 5 bases, with 12 bases separating them. Germline CDR1 reads LGHDT; CDR2 reads YNNKEL (reference sequence). The CDR3 DNA sequence: TGTGCCAGCAGCCAATTCGGCGGGGCGGAGACCCAGTACTTC. It specifies CASSQFGGAETQYF.

The gene calls are TRBV2 and TRBJ2-1, with TRBD2 identical over 7 bases. The junction had 21 bases not matched to a gene; V was cut back by 10 bases and J by 0 bases. Looked up from germline, CDR1 is SNHLY and CDR2 is FYNNEI. CDR3 length: 19 amino acids. The CDR3 DNA follows: TGTGCCATCCTTAGGAAGGGCCTAGCGGCCCACTCCTCCTACAATGAGCAGTTCTTC. Its translation is CAILRKGLAAHSSYNEQFF.

Comment on this clonotype: A read error may account for a junction end that differs from germline. CDR3 protein: CACSPLAGTGGNEQFF. In DNA, the CDR3 is TGTGCCTGCTCACCACTTGCCGGGACAGGGGGCAATGAGCAGTTCTTC. This chain uses TRBV18 with TRBJ2-1; TRBD1 agrees at 11 bases. The CDR3 totals 16 residues. CDR1 KGHSH and CDR2 LQKENI come from the germline V gene. The variable domain in full, completed from reference TRBV18 and TRBJ2-1, reads NAGVMQNPRHLVRRRGQEARLRCSPMKGHSHVYWYRQLPEEGLKFMVYLQKENIIDESGMPKERFSAEFPKEGPSILRIQQVVRGDSAAYFCACSPLAGTGGNEQFFGPGTRLTVL.

The rearrangement links TRBV3-1 to TRBJ2-5; 12 bases agree with TRBD2. Trimming at V came to 0 bases and at J to 4 bases, leaving 9 bases not matched to a gene. The CDR3 extends over 18 amino acids. The germline V gene has CDR1 LGHDT and CDR2 YNNKEL (reference sequence). The CDR3 DNA sequence: TGTGCCAGCAGCCAAGATTTGGCTAGCGGGGGGGCGAGAGAGACCCAGTACTTC. Residues: CASSQDLASGGARETQYF.

This clonotype was counted a few times. The genes are TRBV2 and TRBJ1-6; no reliable D call. The germline V and J ends were trimmed by 3 bases and 7 bases, with 1 base remaining between them. The V gene's germline CDR1 is SNHLY and CDR2 FYNNEI. The CDR3 extends over 11 amino acids. CDR3 coding DNA: TGTGCCAGCAGTGAGAATTCACCCCTCCACTTT. Its protein product is CASSENSPLHF.

The chain couples TRBV25-1 to TRBJ2-3, with 7 bases aligning to TRBD1. The trim removed 4 bases at V and 6 bases at J, leaving 10 bases unmatched. This CDR3 is built from 15 residues. Per the germline V gene, CDR1 is MGHDK and CDR2 is SYGVNS. The CDR3 region has the DNA TGTGCCAGCAGTGCACACGACAGGGAAGGGGATACGCAGTATTTT. Residues: CASSAHDREGDTQYF. The full variable domain, its missing parts supplied by reference TRBV25-1 and TRBJ2-3, is EADIYQTPRYLVIGTGKKITLECSQTMGHDKMYWYQQDPGMELHLIHYSYGVNSTEKGDLSSESTVSRIRTEHFPLTLESARPSHTSQYLCASSAHDREGDTQYFGPGTRLTVL.

Only a few counts were recorded for this clonotype. The genes are TRBV12-3 or TRBV12-4 and TRBJ2-1; TRBD2 agrees at 9 bases. Matching the DNA end better, TRBJ2-7 makes the J call doubtful. The CDR3 has 17 residues. The CDR3 region has the DNA TGTGCCAGCAGTTTAGGGGGCGGGGGGGCCTCCTACAATGAGCAGTACTTC. Encoded protein: CASSLGGGGASYNEQYF.

The table lists this clonotype with a few counts. The chain employs TRBV7-2 and TRBJ2-3; 10 bases fit TRBD2. The V gene's germline CDR1 is SGHTA and CDR2 FQGNSA. V shed 4 bases and J 0 bases; nucleotides not matched to a gene: 1. This CDR3 spans 15 amino acids. Here the CDR3 DNA reads TGTGCCAGCAGCTGGACTAGCGGTAGCACAGATACGCAGTATTTT. Amino acid sequence: CASSWTSGSTDTQYF.

This clonotype was seen only a few times. V usage is TRBV5-1 and J usage is TRBJ2-2; D remains ambiguous. Germline lookup yields CDR1 SGHRS and CDR2 YFSETQ. The CDR3 sequence is 16 residues long. Trimming took 1 base from V and 0 from J, leaving 10 bases between them. CDR3 DNA sequence: TGCGCCAGCAGCTTGAGTGGCGCCGCGAACACCGGGGAGCTGTTTTTT. It encodes CASSLSGAANTGELFF.

This clonotype was seen a few times. The rearrangement joins TRBV20-1 to TRBJ1-2; maybe TRBD1 (6 bases). The CDR3 consists of 12 residues. Germline CDR1 DFQATT, CDR2 SNEGSKA (reference sequence). Between the trimmed V and J ends, which lost 3 bases and 5 bases, there was a span of 10 bases. CDR3 DNA sequence: TGCAGTGCTAGGGCAGGGGAGTATGGCTACACCTTC. This encodes CSARAGEYGYTF.

The J gene is TRBJ2-1, the V gene TRBV28; the D gene is possibly TRBD2 (6 bases). Germline V gene sequence: CDR1 MDHEN, CDR2 SYDVKM. The germline V and J ends were trimmed by 3 bases and 7 bases, with 13 bases remaining between them. This CDR3 is built from 14 residues. CDR3 sequence: CASSFAGGRNEQFF. The CDR3 region has the DNA TGTGCCAGCAGTTTCGCCGGGGGTCGGAATGAGCAGTTCTTC. The full variable domain, rest sourced from reference TRBV28 and TRBJ2-1, is DVKVTQSSRYLVKRTGEKVFLECVQDMDHENMFWYRQDPGLGLRLIYFSYDVKMKEKGDIPEGYSVSREKKERFSLILESASTNQTSMYLCASSFAGGRNEQFFGPGTRLTVL.

CDR3 region: CSARVLAGAPDTQYF. The CDR3 nucleotides are TGCAGTGCTAGAGTACTAGCGGGCGCGCCAGATACGCAGTATTTT. The rearrangement links TRBV20-1 to TRBJ2-3; TRBD2 agrees at 9 bases. Germline assignment: CDR1 DFQATT and CDR2 SNEGSKA (reference sequence). J gave up 4 bases and V 1 base, and 6 bases lay outside the gene matches. The length of the CDR3 is 15 residues.

The chain recombines TRBV29-1 with TRBJ1-6; perhaps TRBD1 as D (6 bases). V was pared by 4 bases and J by 5 bases, with 18 bases between. The CDR3 is 16 residues long. Germline V gene lookup returns CDR1 SQVTM and CDR2 ANQGSEA. CDR3 sequence reads: CSVGVDSRPNNSPLHF. The DNA for the CDR3 is TGCAGCGTTGGGGTGGACAGCCGCCCTAATAATTCACCCCTCCACTTT.

This clonotype has just one count. The rearrangement uses TRBV4-1 and TRBJ1-5, with a possible D match to TRBD1 (5 bases). CDR1 and CDR2 (germline): MGHRA, YSYEKL. The CDR3 runs 15 residues. Trimming pared 0 bases from V and 7 bases from J, leaving 13 bases between. CDR3 amino acids: CASSQDWGRGQPQHF. CDR3 bases: TGCGCCAGCAGCCAAGATTGGGGACGAGGGCAGCCCCAGCATTTT.

The chain couples TRBV28 to TRBJ2-1, with D possibly TRBD2 on 6 matching bases. The CDR3 loop spans 16 amino acids. Germline CDR1 is MDHEN and CDR2 is SYDVKM. The ends were cut back, 5 bases at V and 0 bases at J, with 14 bases in the middle. The CDR3 protein is CASSPWMGGSYNEQFF. In nucleotides, the CDR3 is TGTGCCAGCAGTCCCTGGATGGGGGGCTCCTACAATGAGCAGTTCTTC.

V usage is TRBV7-6 and J usage is TRBJ1-6; no clear D gene. Germline assignment: CDR1 SGHVS and CDR2 FNYEAQ. The germline V and J ends were trimmed by 5 bases and 8 bases, with 13 bases remaining between them. The CDR3 consists of 14 residues. CDR3 residues: CASSPRNGYSPLHF. The CDR3 DNA reads as TGTGCCAGCAGCCCTAGGAATGGATATTCACCCCTCCACTTT.

V and J are TRBV5-1 and TRBJ2-4, with 7 bases matching TRBD2. The end of the DNA is better explained by TRBJ2-7, so the J call may be wrong. The CDR3 is 15 residues long. Germline assignment: CDR1 SGHRS and CDR2 YFSETQ. CDR3 sequence: CASSLDINSGYEQYF. CDR3 bases: TGCGCCAGCAGCTTAGACATAAATAGCGGGTACGAGCAGTACTTC.

The chain has TRBV20-1 and TRBJ2-5; a possible D gene is TRBD1 (6 bases). This CDR3 has 14 residues. Germline V lookup: CDR1 DFQATT, CDR2 SNEGSKA (reference sequence). Trimming stripped 1 base from V and 3 bases from J, with 12 bases between. CDR3 in amino acids: CSARGPGAEETQYF. The CDR3, as DNA: TGCAGTGCTAGAGGGCCAGGGGCAGAAGAGACCCAGTACTTC.

The table lists this clonotype with a few counts. CDR3 region: CASSLALDLGELFF. The DNA for the CDR3 is TGCGCCAGCAGCTTGGCTCTGGACCTAGGGGAGCTGTTTTTT. This chain connects TRBV5-1 to TRBJ2-2; D gene unclear. The CDR3 is 14 residues long. The germline V and J ends were trimmed by 0 bases and 8 bases, with 11 bases remaining between them. Germline V CDR1 and CDR2: SGHRS, YFSETQ.

The chain is built from TRBV10-3 and TRBJ2-2; D is possibly TRBD1 (6 bases). The CDR3 has 16 amino acids. Germline V gene data show CDR1 as ENHRY and CDR2 as SYGVKD. V was clipped by 8 bases and J by 4 bases, with 20 bases between them. Here the CDR3 reads CAIPRAPTGFTGELFF. CDR3 DNA: TGTGCCATCCCACGAGCGCCTACAGGGTTCACCGGGGAGCTGTTTTTT.